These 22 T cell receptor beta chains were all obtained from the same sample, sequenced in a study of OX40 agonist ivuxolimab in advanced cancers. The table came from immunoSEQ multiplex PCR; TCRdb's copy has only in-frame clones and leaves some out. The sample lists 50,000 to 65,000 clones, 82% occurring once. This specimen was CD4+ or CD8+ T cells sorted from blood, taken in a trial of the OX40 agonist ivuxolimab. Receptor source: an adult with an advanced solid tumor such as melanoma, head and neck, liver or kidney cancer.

The CDR3 sequence: CASSWDHTETQYF. The CDR3 bases are TGTGCCAGCAGCTGGGATCACACGGAGACCCAGTACTTC. This chain uses TRBV11-2 with TRBJ2-5; no clear D. Per the germline V gene, CDR1 is SGHAT and CDR2 is FQNNGV. V lost 4 bases, J lost 5 bases, and 11 bases lay in between. The CDR3 loop spans 13 amino acids.

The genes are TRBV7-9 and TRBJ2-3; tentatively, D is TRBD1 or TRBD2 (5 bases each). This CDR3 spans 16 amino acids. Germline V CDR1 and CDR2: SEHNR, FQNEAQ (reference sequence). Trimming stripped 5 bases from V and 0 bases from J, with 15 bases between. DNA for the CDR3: TGTGCCAGCAGCCAAACCGGGACGCACAGCACAGATACGCAGTATTTT. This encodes CASSQTGTHSTDTQYF. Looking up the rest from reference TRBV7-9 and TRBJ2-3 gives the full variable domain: DTGVSQNPRHKITKRGQNVTFRCDPISEHNRLYWYRQTLGQGPEFLTYFQNEAQLEKSRLLSDRFSAERPKGSFSTLEIQRTEQGDSAMYLCASSQTGTHSTDTQYFGPGTRLTVL.

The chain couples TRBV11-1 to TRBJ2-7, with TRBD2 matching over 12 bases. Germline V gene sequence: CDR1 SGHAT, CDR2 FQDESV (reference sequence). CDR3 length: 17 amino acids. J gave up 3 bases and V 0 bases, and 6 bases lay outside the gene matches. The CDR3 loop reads CASSLASASGRVYEQYF. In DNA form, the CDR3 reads TGTGCCAGCAGCTTAGCGTCGGCTAGCGGGAGGGTCTACGAGCAGTACTTC.

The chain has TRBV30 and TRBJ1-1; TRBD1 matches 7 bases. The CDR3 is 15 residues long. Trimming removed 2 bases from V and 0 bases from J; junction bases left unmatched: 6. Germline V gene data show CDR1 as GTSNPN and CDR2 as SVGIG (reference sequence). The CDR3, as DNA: TGTGCCTGGAGTATTACGGGACAGTTGAACACTGAAGCTTTCTTT. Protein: CAWSITGQLNTEAFF.

CDR3 in DNA: TGTGCCAGCAGTGAAGGGTTAGCGGCCCCTTCGAATGAGCAGTTCTTC. This translates into CASSEGLAAPSNEQFF. The V call is TRBV6-1, the J call TRBJ2-1, with a possible D match to TRBD2 (6 bases). The germline V gene has CDR1 MNHNS and CDR2 SASEGT. Trimming cost V 1 base and J 7 bases, with 17 bases left between them. CDR3 length: 16 amino acids.

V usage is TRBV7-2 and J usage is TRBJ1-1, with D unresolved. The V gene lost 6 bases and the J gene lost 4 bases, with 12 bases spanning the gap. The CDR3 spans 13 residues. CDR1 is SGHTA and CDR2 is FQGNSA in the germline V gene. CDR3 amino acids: CASSSMEGTEAFF. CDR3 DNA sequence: TGTGCCAGCAGTTCTATGGAAGGCACTGAAGCTTTCTTT.

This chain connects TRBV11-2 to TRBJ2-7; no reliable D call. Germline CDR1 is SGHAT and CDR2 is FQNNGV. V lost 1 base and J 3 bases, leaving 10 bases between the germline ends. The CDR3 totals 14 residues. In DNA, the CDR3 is TGTGCCAGCAGCTTAGGAGACCGTTTCTACGAGCAGTACTTC. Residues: CASSLGDRFYEQYF.

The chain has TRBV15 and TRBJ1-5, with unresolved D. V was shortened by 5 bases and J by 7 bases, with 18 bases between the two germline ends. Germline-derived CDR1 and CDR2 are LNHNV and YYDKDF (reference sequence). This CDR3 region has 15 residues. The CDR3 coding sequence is TGTGCCACCAGCCGAGTGAGGTGGGCTGTCCAGCCCCAGCATTTT. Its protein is CATSRVRWAVQPQHF.

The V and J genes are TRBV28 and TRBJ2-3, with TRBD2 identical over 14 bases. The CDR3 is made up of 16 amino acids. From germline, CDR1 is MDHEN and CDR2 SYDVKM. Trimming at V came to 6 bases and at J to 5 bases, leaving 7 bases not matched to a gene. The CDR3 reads CASSLRLAGGVDTQYF. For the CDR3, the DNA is TGTGCCAGCAGCCTGAGACTAGCGGGAGGGGTAGATACGCAGTATTTT.

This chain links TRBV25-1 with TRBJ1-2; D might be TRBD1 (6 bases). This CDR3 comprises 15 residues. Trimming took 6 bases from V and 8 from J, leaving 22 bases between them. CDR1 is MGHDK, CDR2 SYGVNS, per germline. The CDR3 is CASRESWTASGGYTF. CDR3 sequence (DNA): TGTGCCAGCAGGGAGTCGTGGACAGCATCCGGGGGCTACACCTTC.

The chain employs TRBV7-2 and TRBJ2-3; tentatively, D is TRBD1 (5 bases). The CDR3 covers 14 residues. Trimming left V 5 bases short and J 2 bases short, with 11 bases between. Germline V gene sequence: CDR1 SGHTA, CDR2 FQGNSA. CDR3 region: CASSPRQFTDTQYF. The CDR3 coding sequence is TGTGCCAGCAGCCCCCGACAGTTCACAGATACGCAGTATTTT.

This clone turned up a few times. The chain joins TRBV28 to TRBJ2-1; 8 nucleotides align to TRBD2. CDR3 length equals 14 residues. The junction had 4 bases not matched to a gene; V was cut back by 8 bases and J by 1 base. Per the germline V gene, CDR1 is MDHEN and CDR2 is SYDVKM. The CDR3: CASRAGESYNEQFF. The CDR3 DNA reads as TGTGCCAGCCGAGCGGGAGAATCCTACAATGAGCAGTTCTTC.

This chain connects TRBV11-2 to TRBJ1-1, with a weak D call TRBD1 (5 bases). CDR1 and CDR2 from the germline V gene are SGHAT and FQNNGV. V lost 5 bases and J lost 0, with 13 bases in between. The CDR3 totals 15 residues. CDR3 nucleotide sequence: TGTGCCAGCAGCCCTCAGACAGATTTGAACACTGAAGCTTTCTTT. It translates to CASSPQTDLNTEAFF.

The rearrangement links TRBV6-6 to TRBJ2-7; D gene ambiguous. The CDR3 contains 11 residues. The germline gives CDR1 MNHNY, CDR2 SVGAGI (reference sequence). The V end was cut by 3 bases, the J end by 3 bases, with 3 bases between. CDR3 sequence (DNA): TGTGCCAGCAGTTATCTCTACGAGCAGTACTTC. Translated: CASSYLYEQYF.

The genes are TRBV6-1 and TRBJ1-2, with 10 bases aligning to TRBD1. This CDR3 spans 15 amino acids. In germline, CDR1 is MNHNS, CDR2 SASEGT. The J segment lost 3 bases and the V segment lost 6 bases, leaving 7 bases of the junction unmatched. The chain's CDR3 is CASRTTGGAYYGYTF. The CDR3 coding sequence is TGTGCCAGCAGGACGACAGGGGGCGCGTACTATGGCTACACCTTC.

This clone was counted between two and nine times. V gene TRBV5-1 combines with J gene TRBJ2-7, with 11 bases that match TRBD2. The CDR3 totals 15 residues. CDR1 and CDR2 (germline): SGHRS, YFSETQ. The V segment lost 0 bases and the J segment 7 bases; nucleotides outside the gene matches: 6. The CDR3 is CASSLVLAGVREQYF. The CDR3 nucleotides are TGCGCCAGCAGCTTGGTACTAGCGGGAGTAAGGGAGCAGTACTTC.

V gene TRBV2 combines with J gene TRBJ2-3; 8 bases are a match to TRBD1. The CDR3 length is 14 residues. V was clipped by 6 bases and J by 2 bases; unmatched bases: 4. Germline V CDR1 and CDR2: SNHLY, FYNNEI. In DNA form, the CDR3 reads TGTGCCAGCAGGGACAGGGACCCCACAGATACGCAGTATTTT. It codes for CASRDRDPTDTQYF.

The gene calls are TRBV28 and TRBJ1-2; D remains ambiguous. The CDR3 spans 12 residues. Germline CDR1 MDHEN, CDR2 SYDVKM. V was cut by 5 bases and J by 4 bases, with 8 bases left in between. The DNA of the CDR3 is TGTGCCAGCAGTCCTCCCCTCTATGGCTACACCTTC. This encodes CASSPPLYGYTF.

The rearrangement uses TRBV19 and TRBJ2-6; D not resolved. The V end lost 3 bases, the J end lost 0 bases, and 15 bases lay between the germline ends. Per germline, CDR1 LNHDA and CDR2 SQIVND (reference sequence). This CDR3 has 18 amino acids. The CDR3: CASSMPRLSDSGANVLTF. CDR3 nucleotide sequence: TGTGCCAGTAGTATGCCAAGGCTATCCGACTCTGGGGCCAACGTCCTGACTTTC.

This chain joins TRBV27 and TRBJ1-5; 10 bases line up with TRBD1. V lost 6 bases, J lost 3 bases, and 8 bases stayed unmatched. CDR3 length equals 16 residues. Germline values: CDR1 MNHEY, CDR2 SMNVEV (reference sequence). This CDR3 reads CASSRSTGGYNQPQHF. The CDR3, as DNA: TGTGCCAGCAGCCGATCGACAGGGGGCTACAATCAGCCCCAGCATTTT.

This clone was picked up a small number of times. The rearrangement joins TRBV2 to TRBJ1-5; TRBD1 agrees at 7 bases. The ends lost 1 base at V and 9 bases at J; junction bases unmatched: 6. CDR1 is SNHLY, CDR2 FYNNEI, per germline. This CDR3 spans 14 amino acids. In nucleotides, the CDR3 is TGTGCCAGCAGTGAAGACAGGGGCCCGCGGCCCCAGCATTTT. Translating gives CASSEDRGPRPQHF. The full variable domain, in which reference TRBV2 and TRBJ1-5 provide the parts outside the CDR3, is EPEVTQTPSHQVTQMGQEVILRCVPISNHLYFYWYRQILGQKVEFLVSFYNNEISEKSEIFDDQFSVERPDGSNFTLKIRSTKLEDSAMYFCASSEDRGPRPQHFGDGTRLSIL.

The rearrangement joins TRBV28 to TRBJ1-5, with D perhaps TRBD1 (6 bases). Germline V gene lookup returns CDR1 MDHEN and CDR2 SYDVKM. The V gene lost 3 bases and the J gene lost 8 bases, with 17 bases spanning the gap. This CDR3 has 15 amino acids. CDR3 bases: TGTGCCAGCAGTTTCCCTCGGGGGGGCATCAAGCCCCAGCATTTT. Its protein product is CASSFPRGGIKPQHF. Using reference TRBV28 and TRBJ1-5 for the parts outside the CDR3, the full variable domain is DVKVTQSSRYLVKRTGEKVFLECVQDMDHENMFWYRQDPGLGLRLIYFSYDVKMKEKGDIPEGYSVSREKKERFSLILESASTNQTSMYLCASSFPRGGIKPQHFGDGTRLSIL.